The 20 T cell receptor beta chains presented below share a single source sample, sequenced in a study of blood T cells in healthy people across ages. Next came a second PCR, run for about 6 to 11 cycles, which used a sample-barcoded 5' primer along with a J-beta primer mix. Each CDR3 protein is one row after TCRdb ran MiXCR on the 5' RACE reads. Of 1.5 million to 2 million distinct CDR3 sequences in the sample, roughly 27% were seen once. Sequencing used blood. Source of these receptors: a woman in her 30s in good health.

This chain connects TRBV12-3 or TRBV12-4 to TRBJ1-4; weak D call: TRBD1 (6 bases). V shed 3 bases and J shed 6 bases, with 8 bases lying between them. This CDR3 comprises 13 residues. CDR3 nucleotide sequence: TGTGCCAGCAGTTTCCAGGGGTATGAAAAACTGTTTTTT. It translates to CASSFQGYEKLFF.

This clonotype appeared a few times. The rearrangement uses TRBV6-6 and TRBJ2-5, with D maybe TRBD2 (5 bases). Germline CDR1 reads MNHNY; CDR2 reads SVGAGI (reference sequence). The CDR3 has 14 amino acids. The ends were cut back, 6 bases at V and 1 base at J, with 12 bases in the middle. As DNA, the CDR3 is TGTGCCAGCAGGTTGACTACAGTCCAAGAGACCCAGTACTTC. This gives the protein CASRLTTVQETQYF.

This clonotype was counted only a few times. The chain is built from TRBV27 and TRBJ1-1; the D is unclear. V was shortened by 2 bases and J by 10 bases, with 5 bases between the two germline ends. Germline V CDR1 and CDR2: MNHEY, SMNVEV (reference sequence). This CDR3 has 10 amino acids. The CDR3 reads CASSLSLAFF. CDR3 coding DNA: TGTGCCAGCAGTTTAAGTTTAGCTTTCTTT.

Details on this clonotype: This may arise from a read error, as a much more abundant clone is one base away. CDR3 in amino acids: CASSLSGARSEQYF. As DNA, the CDR3 is TGTGCCAGCAGCTTATCAGGGGCGCGTAGCGAGCAGTACTTC. This sequence joins TRBV7-2 and TRBJ2-7; TRBD1 might be the D (6 bases). The CDR3 is 14 amino acids. With 2 bases removed from V and 6 bases from J, the gap between germline ends came to 14 bases. The germline V gene has CDR1 SGHTA and CDR2 FQGNSA.

This clonotype was seen a few times. The chain joins TRBV6-1 to TRBJ2-7, with a possible D match to TRBD2 (6 bases). The CDR3 covers 16 residues. The germline gives CDR1 MNHNS, CDR2 SASEGT. Trimming stripped 9 bases from V and 5 bases from J, with 26 bases between. The chain's CDR3 is CASRRGGADQSHEQYF. The DNA for the CDR3 is TGTGCCAGTAGGAGAGGAGGGGCGGACCAGAGCCACGAGCAGTACTTC.

The rearrangement joins TRBV6-2 or TRBV6-3 to TRBJ1-5; TRBD1 agrees at 8 bases. With V trimmed by 4 bases and J by 6 bases, 5 bases remained unmatched. The CDR3 is made up of 14 amino acids. Per the germline V gene, CDR1 is MNHEY and CDR2 is SVGEGT. The CDR3 region is CASSLTGDRQPQHF. CDR3 DNA: TGTGCCAGCAGTTTGACAGGGGATCGTCAGCCCCAGCATTTT.

A remark on this clonotype: This could be a read error, since a much larger clone is one nucleotide away. The chain uses TRBV4-1 and TRBJ2-3; D is unresolved. This CDR3 comprises 15 residues. From germline, CDR1 is MGHRA and CDR2 YSYEKL. The CDR3 DNA reads as TGCGCCAGCAGCCAAGATCGGCTTACCGCAGATGCGCAGTATTTT. Translating gives CASSQDRLTADAQYF.

The chain combines TRBV2 with TRBJ1-2; 9 nucleotides agree with TRBD1. The CDR3 is 12 amino acids. J gave up 8 bases and V 6 bases, and 4 bases lay outside the gene matches. The V gene's germline CDR1 is SNHLY and CDR2 FYNNEI. Here the CDR3 reads CASRADRGGYTF. The CDR3 DNA follows: TGTGCCAGCAGGGCGGACAGGGGCGGCTACACCTTC.

The chain is built from TRBV20-1 and TRBJ2-3, with 7 bases aligning to TRBD2. The CDR3 has 12 amino acids. Germline V lookup: CDR1 DFQATT, CDR2 SNEGSKA (reference sequence). J was trimmed by 8 bases and V by 4 bases; bases with no gene match: 6. CDR3 sequence (DNA): TGCAGTGCTACCAAGACTAGCAGTACGCAGTATTTT. Translated, it gives CSATKTSSTQYF.

This clonotype was detected only a few times. The chain employs TRBV20-1 and TRBJ1-3; D gene ambiguous. Germline V gene sequence: CDR1 DFQATT, CDR2 SNEGSKA (reference sequence). CDR3 size: 12 residues. Trimming pared 3 bases from V and 8 bases from J, leaving 11 bases between. CDR3 amino acids: CSASNGIDTIYF. Here the CDR3 DNA reads TGCAGTGCTAGTAACGGGATCGACACCATATATTTT.

The rearrangement joins TRBV6-2 or TRBV6-3 to TRBJ1-1; TRBD1 matches 7 bases. CDR1 is MNHEY, CDR2 SVGEGT, per germline. CDR3 length: 15 amino acids. The J segment lost 8 bases and the V segment lost 5 bases, leaving 14 bases of the junction unmatched. The CDR3 protein is CASSKNGQAGAEAFF. The DNA of the CDR3 is TGTGCCAGCAGTAAAAACGGACAGGCAGGAGCCGAAGCTTTCTTT.

A word on this clonotype: A read error may produce the germline difference seen at one junction end. This chain links TRBV5-1 with TRBJ1-5; possibly TRBD1 for D (5 bases). Germline values: CDR1 SGHRS, CDR2 YFSETQ. The CDR3 is made up of 15 amino acids. The CDR3 bases are TGCGCCGGCAGCTTATCCGGGACGGATTATCAGCCCCAGCATTTT. Translating it yields CAGSLSGTDYQPQHF.

This clonotype was seen a few times. The chain carries TRBV18 and TRBJ1-1; no clear D gene. V was pared by 2 bases and J by 2 bases, with 6 bases between. Germline assignment: CDR1 KGHSH and CDR2 LQKENI. The CDR3 consists of 13 residues. The CDR3: CASSPSENTEAFF. The CDR3 nucleotides are TGTGCCAGCTCACCATCCGAAAACACTGAAGCTTTCTTT.

This clonotype was found a few times. This may arise from a read error, as a much more abundant clone is one base away. The J gene is TRBJ2-5, the V gene TRBV13; maybe TRBD2 (5 bases). Per germline, CDR1 PRHDT and CDR2 FYEKMQ (reference sequence). CDR3 length: 12 amino acids. This chain's CDR3 is CTSSRWEETQYF. The CDR3 nucleotides are TGTACCAGCAGCCGATGGGAGGAGACCCAGTACTTC.

A few counts support this clonotype. This chain connects TRBV20-1 to TRBJ2-1, with 13 bases aligning to TRBD2. The V gene's germline CDR1 is DFQATT and CDR2 SNEGSKA (reference sequence). The CDR3 contains 15 residues. Trimming cost V 4 bases and J 6 bases; bases outside gene matches: 6. In DNA, the CDR3 is TGCAGTGCTATACTAGCGGGGGGGCTAAGCAATGAGCAGTTCTTC. It codes for CSAILAGGLSNEQFF.

A few counts support this clonotype. This chain joins TRBV7-9 and TRBJ2-2, with D possibly matching TRBD1 (6 bases). The germline V and J ends were trimmed by 4 bases and 6 bases, with 18 bases remaining between them. Per the germline V gene, CDR1 is SEHNR and CDR2 is FQNEAQ (reference sequence). The CDR3 extends over 16 amino acids. The CDR3 DNA reads TGTGCCAGCAGCTCGAGGACAGCCCGTTTCCCCGGGGAGCTGTTTTTT. Protein product: CASSSRTARFPGELFF.

This clonotype has ten or more counts. This chain joins TRBV7-6 and TRBJ2-1, with D maybe TRBD2 (6 bases). Looked up from germline, CDR1 is SGHVS and CDR2 is FNYEAQ. Trimming took 5 bases from V and 0 from J, leaving 11 bases between them. CDR3 size: 15 residues. The CDR3 is CASSPGTFSYNEQFF. The DNA of the CDR3 is TGTGCCAGCAGCCCCGGGACTTTCTCCTACAATGAGCAGTTCTTC. Together with reference TRBV7-6 and TRBJ2-1, the CDR3 gives the full variable domain: GAGVSQSPRYKVTKRGQDVALRCDPISGHVSLYWYRQALGQGPEFLTYFNYEAQQDKSGLPNDRFSAERPEGSISTLTIQRTEQRDSAMYRCASSPGTFSYNEQFFGPGTRLTVL.

Turning to this clonotype: A much larger clone sits a single nucleotide away, making a read error possible. The V call is TRBV20-1, the J call TRBJ2-5, with 10 bases identical to TRBD2. V trimming: 2 bases; J trimming: 11 bases; junction bases outside the gene matches: 14. This CDR3 contains 15 residues. CDR1 DFQATT and CDR2 SNEGSKA come from the germline V gene (reference sequence). In nucleotides, the CDR3 is TGCAGTGCTAGACTTAGCGGGAGGCCCTACAATGAGCAGTACTTC. Translated, it gives CSARLSGRPYNEQYF.

The CDR3 DNA reads TGTGCCAGCAGATTTAGCGGGACGTACGAGCAGTACTTC. Its translation: CASRFSGTYEQYF. The chain joins TRBV11-2 to TRBJ2-7, with TRBD2 identical over 8 bases. CDR1 and CDR2 (germline): SGHAT, FQNNGV. This CDR3 is 13 amino acids long. Trimming cost V 6 bases and J 4 bases; bases outside gene matches: 5.

The chain recombines TRBV20-1 with TRBJ2-7; TRBD2 matches 12 bases. This CDR3 is 15 amino acids long. J gave up 1 base and V 6 bases, and 7 bases lay outside the gene matches. Per the germline V gene, CDR1 is DFQATT and CDR2 is SNEGSKA (reference sequence). Written as DNA, the CDR3 is TGCAGTGCCGCGGAACTAGCGGGAGGTTCCTACGAGCAGTACTTC. Translated, it gives CSAAELAGGSYEQYF.